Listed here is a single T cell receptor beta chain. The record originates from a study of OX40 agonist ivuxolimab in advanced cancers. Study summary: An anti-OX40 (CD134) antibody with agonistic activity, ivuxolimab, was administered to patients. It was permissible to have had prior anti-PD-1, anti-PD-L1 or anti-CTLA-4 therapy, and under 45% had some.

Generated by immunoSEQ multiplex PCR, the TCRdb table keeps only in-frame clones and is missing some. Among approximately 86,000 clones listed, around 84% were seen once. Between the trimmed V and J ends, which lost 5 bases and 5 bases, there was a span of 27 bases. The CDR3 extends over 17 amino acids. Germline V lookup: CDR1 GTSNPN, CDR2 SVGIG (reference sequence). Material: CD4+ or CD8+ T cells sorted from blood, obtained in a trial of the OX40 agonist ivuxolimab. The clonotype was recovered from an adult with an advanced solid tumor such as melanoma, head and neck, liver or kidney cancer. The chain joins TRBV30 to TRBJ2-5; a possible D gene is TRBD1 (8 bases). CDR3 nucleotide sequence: TGTGCCTGGGGACCTAAATACAGGGGGTTGGGGGGGGAGACCCAGTACTTC. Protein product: CAWGPKYRGLGGETQYF.